These 30 T cell receptor beta chains came from one sample sequenced in a study of blood T cell repertoires in COVID-19. Sequencing used immunoSEQ multiplex PCR; TCRdb keeps in-frame clones, though not all of them. The table records roughly 170,000 clones, less than 85% of them present only once. Sequencing used PBMCs or T cells enriched from blood (not recorded which). These receptors were obtained from a man between 45 and 60 years old who had recovered from COVID-19.

The chain couples TRBV5-1 to TRBJ1-5; 7 bases agree with TRBD1. The ends lost 4 bases at V and 11 bases at J; junction bases unmatched: 9. Germline CDR1 and CDR2: SGHRS and YFSETQ. CDR3 length: 13 amino acids. The CDR3 loop reads CASSITGAGAQHF. For the CDR3, the DNA is TGCGCCAGCAGCATTACAGGGGCCGGGGCCCAGCATTTT.

V is TRBV11-2 and J is TRBJ2-7, with D possibly TRBD2 on 6 matching bases. CDR3 length equals 15 residues. Germline loops: CDR1 SGHAT, CDR2 FQNNGV. The ends were cut back, 2 bases at V and 5 bases at J, with 16 bases in the middle. In DNA form, the CDR3 reads TGTGCCAGCAGCTTACGGAGGGCAGGGTCAAACGAGCAGTACTTC. Translated, it gives CASSLRRAGSNEQYF.

The rearrangement links TRBV4-1 to TRBJ2-1; 11 bases agree with TRBD2. This CDR3 comprises 16 residues. V was clipped by 0 bases and J by 9 bases; unmatched bases: 7. The germline gives CDR1 MGHRA, CDR2 YSYEKL. This CDR3 reads CASSQESSGGAVEQFF. In DNA, the CDR3 is TGCGCCAGCAGCCAAGAAAGTAGCGGGGGGGCCGTTGAGCAGTTCTTC.

This chain connects TRBV3-1 (or the pseudogene TRBV3-2) to TRBJ2-2, with TRBD1 as a possible D gene (6 bases). The V and J ends lost 7 bases and 3 bases respectively, with 21 bases between them. In germline, CDR1 is LGHDT, CDR2 YNNKEL (reference sequence). CDR3 length: 17 amino acids. Here the CDR3 DNA reads TGTGCCAGCACCACCTTGGAAGGGGGAGAAGACACCGGGGAGCTGTTTTTT. It specifies CASTTLEGGEDTGELFF.

The V and J genes are TRBV27 and TRBJ1-5; no clear D gene. CDR1 is MNHEY and CDR2 is SMNVEV in the germline V gene (reference sequence). The V end lost 3 bases, the J end lost 3 bases, and 9 bases lay between the germline ends. The CDR3 is 14 residues long. CDR3 sequence: CASSLNRVNQPQHF. The CDR3 coding sequence is TGTGCCAGCAGTTTGAACAGAGTCAATCAGCCCCAGCATTTT.

The chain uses TRBV20-1 and TRBJ2-5; 7 bases line up with TRBD2. The CDR3 has 15 residues. The germline V gene has CDR1 DFQATT and CDR2 SNEGSKA (reference sequence). V dropped 3 bases and J dropped 0; count of bases not matched to a gene: 7. CDR3: CSASPSGGYQETQYF. The CDR3 bases are TGCAGTGCTAGTCCGTCCGGGGGGTACCAAGAGACCCAGTACTTC.

The chain couples TRBV18 to TRBJ2-2, with 10 bases that match TRBD1. V lost 5 bases and J lost 3; bases outside the gene matches: 3. Germline CDR1 and CDR2: KGHSH and LQKENI. The CDR3 contains 15 residues. CDR3 coding DNA: TGTGCCAGCTCAAAGACAGGGGGCGACACCGGGGAGCTGTTTTTT. It encodes CASSKTGGDTGELFF.

This clone appeared once. The chain joins TRBV6-5 to TRBJ2-1, with no clear D. V lost 4 bases and J lost 5, with 18 bases in between. The CDR3 has 16 residues. Germline V gene sequence: CDR1 MNHEY, CDR2 SVGAGI. CDR3 protein: CASSSPGSTQHNEQFF. The CDR3 DNA reads TGTGCCAGCAGTTCCCCGGGTTCCACGCAACACAATGAGCAGTTCTTC.

This clone has a single count. The chain carries TRBV27 and TRBJ1-5; D may be TRBD1 (5 bases). The germline V gene encodes CDR1 MNHEY and CDR2 SMNVEV (reference sequence). V lost 6 bases to trimming and J lost 0 bases, with 15 bases between them. CDR3 size: 16 residues. The CDR3 spells CASSPGRPYSNQPQHF. DNA for the CDR3: TGTGCCAGCAGCCCAGGGCGTCCCTATAGCAATCAGCCCCAGCATTTT.

V gene TRBV19 combines with J gene TRBJ1-5, with 9 bases matching TRBD1. In germline, CDR1 is LNHDA, CDR2 SQIVND (reference sequence). V was pared by 6 bases and J by 6 bases, with 9 bases of the junction left unmatched. The CDR3 totals 15 residues. For the CDR3, the DNA is TGTGCCAGTAGCCAACAGGGGGCGAAGGGTCAGCCCCAGCATTTT. Translated: CASSQQGAKGQPQHF.

V usage is TRBV6-5 and J usage is TRBJ1-5; 7 bases map to TRBD1. The CDR3 length is 15 residues. The germline CDR1 and CDR2 sequences are MNHEY and SVGAGI. The junction had 12 bases not matched to a gene; V was cut back by 6 bases and J by 7 bases. DNA for the CDR3: TGTGCCAGCAGCCAAAAACAGGGGTTAAGGCAGCCCCAGCATTTT. This encodes CASSQKQGLRQPQHF.

The CDR3 region has the DNA TGTGCCAGCAGTGTGGCGGGCTACGAGCAGTACTTC. Translation: CASSVAGYEQYF. V usage is TRBV28 and J usage is TRBJ2-7, with D possibly matching TRBD2 (5 bases). The CDR3 extends over 12 amino acids. Trimming cost V 5 bases and J 3 bases, with 8 bases left between them. CDR1 is MDHEN and CDR2 is SYDVKM in the germline V gene.

This sequence joins TRBV5-6 and TRBJ1-1; a weak D match, TRBD1 (5 bases). The germline gives CDR1 SGHDT, CDR2 YYEEEE. The length of the CDR3 is 16 residues. Deletions cut 3 bases from V and 1 base from J, with 16 bases between. CDR3: CASSYFRGLPNTEAFF. CDR3 DNA: TGTGCCAGCAGCTACTTTAGGGGACTCCCGAACACTGAAGCTTTCTTT.

The chain couples TRBV6-5 to TRBJ2-4, with D possibly being TRBD2 (6 bases). The V end was cut by 6 bases, the J end by 1 base, with 10 bases between. The CDR3 contains 14 residues. Per germline, CDR1 MNHEY and CDR2 SVGAGI. CDR3 in DNA: TGTGCCAGCAGCCGCGGGGTGGCCAAAAACATTCAGTACTTC. Protein: CASSRGVAKNIQYF.

The genes are TRBV19 and TRBJ1-3, with 7 bases lining up with TRBD1. This CDR3 spans 14 amino acids. From germline, CDR1 is LNHDA and CDR2 SQIVND (reference sequence). The ends lost 4 bases at V and 2 bases at J; junction bases unmatched: 2. In DNA, the CDR3 is TGTGCCAGTAGTACAAGGGGGCCTGGAAACACCATATATTTT. Residues: CASSTRGPGNTIYF.

CDR3: CASSSWTGMNTEAFF. Written as DNA, the CDR3 is TGTGCCAGCAGCTCCTGGACAGGGATGAACACTGAAGCTTTCTTT. The rearrangement uses TRBV7-6 and TRBJ1-1; 8 bases are a match to TRBD1. The germline V gene encodes CDR1 SGHVS and CDR2 FNYEAQ. After removal of 4 bases from V and 0 bases from J, the junction contained 4 bases not matched to a gene. The CDR3 consists of 15 residues.

The gene calls are TRBV15 and TRBJ1-5; no clear D. The CDR3 is 14 amino acids. Germline V gene lookup returns CDR1 LNHNV and CDR2 YYDKDF (reference sequence). V was pared by 6 bases and J by 0 bases, with 9 bases between. CDR3 coding DNA: TGTGCCACCAGGGCGGTTTCTAGCAATCAGCCCCAGCATTTT. Amino acid sequence: CATRAVSSNQPQHF.

V is TRBV7-3 and J is TRBJ1-3; no clear D. This CDR3 has 14 amino acids. The germline V gene has CDR1 SGHTA and CDR2 FQGTGA. V dropped 5 bases and J dropped 4 bases, with 12 bases sitting between them. The CDR3 region has the DNA TGTGCCAGCAGCATTACGGGAGGCGGAAACACCATATATTTT. Translating it yields CASSITGGGNTIYF.

The chain links TRBV10-3 to TRBJ1-6; tentatively, D is TRBD1 (6 bases). The CDR3 has 15 residues. Germline V lookup: CDR1 ENHRY, CDR2 SYGVKD. The V end lost 1 base, the J end lost 10 bases, and 14 bases lay between the germline ends. CDR3 DNA: TGTGCCATCAGTGAGTTGGGAGGGGGTGGATCACCCCTCCACTTT. This encodes CAISELGGGGSPLHF.

The V gene is TRBV21-1, the J gene TRBJ1-4; the D call in the table, TRBD1, was not verified against the DNA. TRBV21-1 has pseudogene status. The CDR3 totals 16 residues. This CDR3 reads CASSKRTGKRDEKLFF. CDR3 nucleotide sequence: TGTGCCAGCAGCAAGAGGACAGGGAAAAGAGATGAAAAACTGTTTTTT.

The rearrangement links TRBV5-1 to TRBJ2-7, with TRBD2 identical over 8 bases. V gave up 0 bases and J gave up 6 bases; unmatched junction bases: 11. The germline V gene has CDR1 SGHRS and CDR2 YFSETQ. This CDR3 has 16 amino acids. The CDR3 loop is CASSLGSSGGKREQYF. In DNA, the CDR3 is TGCGCCAGCAGCTTGGGTAGTTCGGGGGGGAAGCGCGAGCAGTACTTC. Full variable domain (remainder filled in from reference TRBV5-1 and TRBJ2-7): KAGVTQTPRYLIKTRGQQVTLSCSPISGHRSVSWYQQTPGQGLQFLFEYFSETQRNKGNFPGRFSGRQFSNSRSEMNVSTLELGDSALYLCASSLGSSGGKREQYFGPGTRLTVT.

This clone was found once. This chain connects TRBV18 to TRBJ1-5; 7 nucleotides match TRBD1. The V gene end was trimmed by 3 bases and the J gene end by 4 bases; junction bases not matched to a gene: 3. This CDR3 spans 14 amino acids. The V gene's germline CDR1 is KGHSH and CDR2 LQKENI. In DNA, the CDR3 is TGTGCCAGCTCACCCGGGACAGCTAATCAGCCCCAGCATTTT. This codes for CASSPGTANQPQHF. Drawing the rest from reference TRBV18 and TRBJ1-5, the complete variable domain is NAGVMQNPRHLVRRRGQEARLRCSPMKGHSHVYWYRQLPEEGLKFMVYLQKENIIDESGMPKERFSAEFPKEGPSILRIQQVVRGDSAAYFCASSPGTANQPQHFGDGTRLSIL.

The chain combines TRBV18 with TRBJ1-6, with 8 positions matching TRBD1. The CDR3 is 14 amino acids. Germline values: CDR1 KGHSH, CDR2 LQKENI. Trimming at V came to 3 bases and at J to 10 bases, leaving 5 bases not matched to a gene. The CDR3: CASSPDRAKSPLHF. CDR3 sequence (DNA): TGTGCCAGCTCACCGGACAGGGCCAAATCACCCCTCCACTTT.

This clone has more than one count but fewer than ten. The chain joins TRBV18 to TRBJ1-6; D gene unclear. Trimming stripped 6 bases from V and 9 bases from J, with 12 bases between. This CDR3 is built from 13 residues. Germline values: CDR1 KGHSH, CDR2 LQKENI. CDR3 in DNA: TGTGCCAGCTCTCCGGAGGTTGGTTCACCCCTCCACTTT. Its translation is CASSPEVGSPLHF.

The chain carries TRBV4-3 and TRBJ1-2; 7 bases fit TRBD1. The V gene's germline CDR1 is LGHNA and CDR2 YSLEER. The V segment lost 2 bases and the J segment 8 bases; nucleotides outside the gene matches: 8. The CDR3 totals 14 residues. CDR3 region: CASSQSQRGRGYTF. For the CDR3, the DNA is TGCGCCAGCAGCCAATCCCAGAGGGGGCGGGGCTACACCTTC.

The chain has TRBV7-8 and TRBJ1-2; TRBD1 matches 11 bases. Germline trimming cut 4 bases from V and 8 bases from J; bases unmatched to any gene: 6. CDR3 length: 14 residues. Germline V gives CDR1 SGHVS, CDR2 FQNEAQ. The CDR3 spells CASSSADRGLGYTF. The CDR3 coding sequence is TGTGCCAGCAGCTCGGCGGACAGGGGGCTGGGCTACACCTTC.

The chain recombines TRBV16 with TRBJ1-3; maybe TRBD1 (5 bases). Germline V lookup: CDR1 KGHSY, CDR2 FQNENV. This CDR3 is built from 18 residues. With 6 bases removed from V and 0 bases from J, the gap between germline ends came to 21 bases. The DNA for the CDR3 is TGTGCCAGCAGTCTTCGACAGTACTCTCATACCTCTGGAAACACCATATATTTT. This encodes CASSLRQYSHTSGNTIYF.

This chain joins TRBV2 and TRBJ1-4, with 8 bases that match TRBD1. V lost 5 bases, J lost 7 bases, and 9 bases stayed unmatched. This CDR3 spans 15 amino acids. Germline V CDR1 and CDR2: SNHLY, FYNNEI. The CDR3: CASSPQGARGEKLFF. DNA for the CDR3: TGTGCCAGCAGTCCTCAGGGGGCGCGGGGTGAAAAACTGTTTTTT. Complete variable domain (other parts from reference TRBV2 and TRBJ1-4): EPEVTQTPSHQVTQMGQEVILRCVPISNHLYFYWYRQILGQKVEFLVSFYNNEISEKSEIFDDQFSVERPDGSNFTLKIRSTKLEDSAMYFCASSPQGARGEKLFFGSGTQLSVL.

The V and J genes are TRBV11-2 and TRBJ1-2; 8 bases match TRBD1. Losses at the gene ends were 5 bases for V and 8 bases for J; bases not matched to a gene: 10. This CDR3 region has 14 residues. The germline CDR1 and CDR2 sequences are SGHAT and FQNNGV. CDR3 nucleotides: TGTGCCAGCAGCCCGGACAGGGCGGGTGGGGGCTACACCTTC. Residues: CASSPDRAGGGYTF.

The V gene is TRBV12-3 or TRBV12-4, the J gene TRBJ1-2; D ambiguous. The CDR3 spans 12 residues. V was cut by 11 bases and J by 6 bases, with 16 bases left in between. CDR3 nucleotide sequence: TGTGCCGGAGCTCGGGTAACTGATGGCTACACCTTC. Amino acids: CAGARVTDGYTF.